Each of the 5 T cell receptor beta chains below was sequenced from the same sample in a study of shared clonotypes between healthy human individuals. TCRdb's table, derived via immunoSEQ multiplex PCR, lists solely in-frame clones and lacks some. The data hold roughly 2,300,000 clones, with roughly 92% observed a single time. The source material was naive CD4+ T cells from PBMCs. This sample's subset: CD45RA+ positively selected. These receptors were taken from a man aged 18 to 29 in good health. Some clones in this sample may be carry-over from other donors' samples.

The CDR3 protein is CASSLSSGATLFEQYF. In nucleotides, the CDR3 is TGCGCCAGCAGCTTGTCCAGCGGGGCAACCCTATTTGAGCAGTACTTC. The chain couples TRBV5-1 to TRBJ2-7; 7 positions agree with TRBD2. Germline V gives CDR1 SGHRS, CDR2 YFSETQ. Unmatched junction bases numbered 14, after V lost 1 base and J lost 7 bases. CDR3 length: 16 residues.

The chain joins TRBV4-2 to TRBJ2-7; D uncertain. V was pared by 0 bases and J by 0 bases, with 12 bases between. CDR1 and CDR2 from the germline V gene are LGHNA and YNFKEQ. The length of the CDR3 is 16 residues. DNA of the CDR3: TGTGCCAGCAGCCAAGACGGGCTGCGGAGCTCCTACGAGCAGTACTTC. Translating gives CASSQDGLRSSYEQYF.

The CDR3 sequence is CASSPPLGNEQFF. The CDR3 nucleotides read TGTGCCAGCAGTCCCCCCCTAGGCAATGAGCAGTTCTTC. The V call is TRBV27, the J call TRBJ2-1; D not resolved. CDR3 length: 13 residues. V was pared by 5 bases and J by 6 bases, with 11 bases between. CDR1 is MNHEY, CDR2 SMNVEV, per germline (reference sequence).

The V call is TRBV19, the J call TRBJ2-1; 9 positions match TRBD1. There are 17 residues in the CDR3. The V segment lost 1 base and the J segment 6 bases; nucleotides outside the gene matches: 10. CDR1 and CDR2 (germline): LNHDA, SQIVND (reference sequence). The CDR3: CASSIAIRGQGLNEQFF. The CDR3 region has the DNA TGTGCCAGTAGTATAGCAATCCGGGGACAGGGTCTCAATGAGCAGTTCTTC.

The CDR3 here is CASSWTSGGQETQYF. CDR3 nucleotide sequence: TGTGCCAGCAGCTGGACTAGCGGGGGGCAAGAGACCCAGTACTTC. J is TRBJ2-5 and V is TRBV5-4, with 14 bases fitting TRBD2. From germline, CDR1 is SGHNT and CDR2 YYREEE (reference sequence). The CDR3 is 15 residues long. With V trimmed by 3 bases and J by 2 bases, 0 bases remained unmatched.